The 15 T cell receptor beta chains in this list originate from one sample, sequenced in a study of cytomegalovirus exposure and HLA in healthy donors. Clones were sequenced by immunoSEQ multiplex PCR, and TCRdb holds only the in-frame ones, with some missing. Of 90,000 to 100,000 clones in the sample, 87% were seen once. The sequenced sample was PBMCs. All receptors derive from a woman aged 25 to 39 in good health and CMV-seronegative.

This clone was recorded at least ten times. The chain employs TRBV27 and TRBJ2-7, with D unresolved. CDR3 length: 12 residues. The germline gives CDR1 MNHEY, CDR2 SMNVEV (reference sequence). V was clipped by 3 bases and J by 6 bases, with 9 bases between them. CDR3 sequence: CASSFSKREQYF. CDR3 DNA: TGTGCCAGCAGTTTTAGCAAGCGCGAGCAGTACTTC.

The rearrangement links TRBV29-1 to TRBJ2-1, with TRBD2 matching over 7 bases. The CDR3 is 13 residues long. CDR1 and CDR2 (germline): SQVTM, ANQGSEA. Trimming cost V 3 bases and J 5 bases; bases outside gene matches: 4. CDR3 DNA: TGCAGCGTTGACGGGAGGTGGGACAATGAGCAGTTCTTC. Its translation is CSVDGRWDNEQFF.

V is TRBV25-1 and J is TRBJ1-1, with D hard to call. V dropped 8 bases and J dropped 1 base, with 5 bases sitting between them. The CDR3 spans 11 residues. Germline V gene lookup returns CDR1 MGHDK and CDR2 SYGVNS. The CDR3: CASLRNTEAFF. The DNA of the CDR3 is TGTGCCAGCCTGCGGAACACTGAAGCTTTCTTT.

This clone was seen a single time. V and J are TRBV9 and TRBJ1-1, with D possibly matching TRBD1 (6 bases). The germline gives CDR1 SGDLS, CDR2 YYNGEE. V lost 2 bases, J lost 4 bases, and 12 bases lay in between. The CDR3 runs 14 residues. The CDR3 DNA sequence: TGTGCCAGCAGCGTCAGGGGTGGGCGCACTGAAGCTTTCTTT. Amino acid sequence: CASSVRGGRTEAFF.

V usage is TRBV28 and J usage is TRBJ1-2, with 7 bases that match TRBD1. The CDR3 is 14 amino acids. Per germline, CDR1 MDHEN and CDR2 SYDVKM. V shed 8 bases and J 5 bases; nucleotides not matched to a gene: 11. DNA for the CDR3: TGTGCCAGCGGACGGACCGGGACAGTTTATGGCTACACCTTC. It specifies CASGRTGTVYGYTF.

The DNA of the CDR3 is TGTGCCAGCAGAGTACAGGGTTCTGGAAACACCATATATTTT. This sequence encodes CASRVQGSGNTIYF. The rearrangement uses TRBV6-5 and TRBJ1-3; D might be TRBD1 (6 bases). CDR1 and CDR2 (germline): MNHEY, SVGAGI. This CDR3 contains 14 residues. The V end was cut by 6 bases, the J end by 1 base, with 10 bases between.

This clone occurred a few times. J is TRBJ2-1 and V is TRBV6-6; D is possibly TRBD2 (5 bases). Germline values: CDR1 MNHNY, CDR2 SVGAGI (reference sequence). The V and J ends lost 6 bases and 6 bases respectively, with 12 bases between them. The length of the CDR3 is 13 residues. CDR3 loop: CASRWEMGNEQFF. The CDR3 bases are TGTGCCAGCAGGTGGGAGATGGGCAATGAGCAGTTCTTC.

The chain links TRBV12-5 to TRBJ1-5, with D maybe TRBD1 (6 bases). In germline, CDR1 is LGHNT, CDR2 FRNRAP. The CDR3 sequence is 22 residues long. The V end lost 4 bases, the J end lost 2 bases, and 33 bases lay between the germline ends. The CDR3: CASGSHPASTGLRFSGNQPQHF. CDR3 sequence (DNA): TGTGCTAGTGGTTCCCATCCCGCGTCAACAGGGTTGCGTTTTTCGGGCAATCAGCCCCAGCATTTT.

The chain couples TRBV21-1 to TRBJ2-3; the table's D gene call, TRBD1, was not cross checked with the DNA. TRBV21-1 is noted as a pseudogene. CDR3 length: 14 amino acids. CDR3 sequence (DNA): TGTGCCAGCAGCAAATTCAGGGTCCCAGATACGCAGTATTTT. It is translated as CASSKFRVPDTQYF.

The CDR3 DNA sequence: TGTGCCACTTCAAGACAGGGTCCGGGAGATACGCAGTATTTT. It yields the protein CATSRQGPGDTQYF. The V and J genes are TRBV15 and TRBJ2-3; TRBD1 matches at 7 bases. V trimming: 9 bases; J trimming: 5 bases; junction bases outside the gene matches: 11. Germline V gives CDR1 LNHNV, CDR2 YYDKDF (reference sequence). CDR3 length: 14 amino acids.

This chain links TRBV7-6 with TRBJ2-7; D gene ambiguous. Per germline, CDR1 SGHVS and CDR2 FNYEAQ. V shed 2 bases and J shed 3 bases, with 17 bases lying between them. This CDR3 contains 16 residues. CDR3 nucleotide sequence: TGTGCCAGCAGCTTAAACCCTATTTTGGGCCTCTACGAGCAGTACTTC. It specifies CASSLNPILGLYEQYF.

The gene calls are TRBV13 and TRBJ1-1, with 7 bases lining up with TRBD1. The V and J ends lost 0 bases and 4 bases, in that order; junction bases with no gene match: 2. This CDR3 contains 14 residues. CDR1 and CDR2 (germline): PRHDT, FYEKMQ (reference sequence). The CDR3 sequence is CASSLGTGTTEAFF. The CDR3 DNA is TGTGCCAGCAGCTTAGGGACAGGGACCACTGAAGCTTTCTTT.

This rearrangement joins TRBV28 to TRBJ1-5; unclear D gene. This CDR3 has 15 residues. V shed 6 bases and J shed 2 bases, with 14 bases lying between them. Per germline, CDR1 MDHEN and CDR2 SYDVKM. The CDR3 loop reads CASSPSGEGNQPQHF. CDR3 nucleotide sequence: TGTGCCAGCAGCCCTTCGGGTGAGGGCAATCAGCCCCAGCATTTT.

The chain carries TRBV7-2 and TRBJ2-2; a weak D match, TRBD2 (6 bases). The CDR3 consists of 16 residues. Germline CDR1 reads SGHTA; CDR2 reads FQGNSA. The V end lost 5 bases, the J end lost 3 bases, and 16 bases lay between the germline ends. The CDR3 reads CASSVSGSQYTGELFF. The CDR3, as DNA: TGTGCCAGCAGCGTTTCCGGGAGCCAATACACCGGGGAGCTGTTTTTT.

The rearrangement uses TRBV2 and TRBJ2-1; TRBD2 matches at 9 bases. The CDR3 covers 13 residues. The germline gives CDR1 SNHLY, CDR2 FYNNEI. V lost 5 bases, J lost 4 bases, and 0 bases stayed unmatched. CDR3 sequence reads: CASSTSGYNEQFF. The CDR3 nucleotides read TGTGCCAGCAGTACTAGCGGGTACAATGAGCAGTTCTTC.